The sequence of this TCR beta chain was determined in a study of cytomegalovirus exposure and HLA in healthy donors (dated by TCRdb to the late 2010s). Describing the broader study: An earlier analysis of several hundred of the donors reported 250 to 350 Gb of sequence data and around 100 million unique TCR beta sequences obtained from some 170 million T cells. Of the 300 to 400 genotyped donors, about 80% fell in the genetic ancestry cluster associated with self-reported Caucasian donors. In an earlier analysis of roughly 540 of the donors, high-throughput TCR beta sequencing was used to judge whether each TCR beta V gene segment behaved as functional or pseudogenic. Among around 400 genotyped donors of the cohort, an average of around 220,000 unique TCR beta nucleotide sequences was sequenced per donor, of which roughly 17% were non-productive. All discovery cohort repertoires had been generated on a single sequencing platform. Rather than using new phenotypic data, the later analysis identified candidate immune exposures from TCR beta sequences and from how often those sequences occurred across donors. In a later analysis, previously published TCR beta repertoires from several hundred donors were re-analyzed and high-resolution HLA genotyping was added so that TCR occurrence patterns could be studied. A separate validation cohort of over 95 different subjects was used in addition to the approximately 640-subject first cohort. Four or five DR-DQ haplotypes were handled as single units for association and clustering, since linkage in the cohort was strong. HLA typing included class I and class II loci at four-digit resolution. Typing coverage varied by locus: roughly 620-640 donors for A, B, C, DRB1 and DQB1; some 520 for DQA1; about 590 for DPA1; roughly 450 for DPB1. A later genetic analysis took genome-wide SNP genotypes for about 55% of the 666 donors and used that subset as a discovery cohort. The study combined high-throughput TCR immunosequencing, statistical association of individual TCRs with disease status, and machine learning to predict cytomegalovirus infection status. The aim of the study was to test whether cataloging public T cell receptors could identify signatures of past pathogen exposure. Roughly 300 gigabases of sequencing data and tens of millions of unique TCR sequences were included in an early release covering roughly 700 HLA-typed donors. The study profiled the T cell repertoires of under 850 subjects by immunosequencing and related them to cytomegalovirus serostatus. Alongside the repertoire data, information on donor age, sex, ethnicity and CMV serostatus was compiled. The investigation overall reported the following: A few of the identified cytomegalovirus-associated TCR beta chains were confirmed in vitro to be specific for cytomegalovirus antigens. A further reported finding was that TCR beta sequences accurately predicted the HLA-A and HLA-B alleles for most subjects in the first cohort. CMV serostatus was the only immune exposure information available for the cohort. In a later analysis, HLA-associated TCR beta chains showed more clonal expansion and lower generation probabilities than non-associated chains that were equally common. Because counts were too low, about 15 rarely observed V segments, including chromosome 9 orphons, were left out of the earlier analysis of several hundred of the donors. The study gave a list of 150 to 200 TCR beta chains associated with cytomegalovirus. A later analysis associated some 17,000 TCR beta sequences with specific HLA alleles at a false discovery rate of 0.05. Linkage disequilibrium might explain the correlated functional status among segregating V segments, but an unknown experimental factor could not be excluded. In an earlier analysis of more than 500 of the donors, most TCR beta V segments appeared in productive rearrangements about 87% or about 30% of the time, broadly matching IMGT annotations. Assigning TCR associations to individual alleles was difficult when HLA alleles, especially DR and DQ, strongly co-occurred. According to a later genetic analysis, donors in an Asian-associated ancestry cluster had fewer N-insertions in productive TCRs than the roughly 700-donor mean. Presence/absence analyses assumed roughly uniform sequencing depth across donors, an assumption that may not hold. A later genetic analysis associated a missense DCLRE1C variant with V-gene and J-gene trimming of TCR beta chains, and an independent cohort replicated the association. Because some donors lacked HLA typing at each locus, the association tests relied only on the typed subset. According to a later analysis, TCR association rates differed among HLA loci, with DRB1 alleles showing the most associated TCRs and HLA-C alleles showing the fewest. The sequencing pipeline was judged likely to have produced a cluster of highly shared sequence variants as a technical artifact. In this cohort, only TCR beta chains were sequenced, and detectable features were limited by the absence of alpha or paired-chain data. Cytomegalovirus status was reported to be diagnosed by the classifier with high specificity and sensitivity in both the original and validation cohorts. While some public TCRs were present in many individuals, most TCR sequences turned up only very rarely across donors. According to a later analysis, most CMV-associated TCR beta chains appeared to be HLA-restricted, and the HLA associations seemed to be driven largely by CMV exposure. According to the authors, the approach could potentially be generalized to other disease states and immunological phenotypes. According to a later analysis, parvovirus B19, influenza, CMV and Epstein-Barr virus appeared linked to several top co-occurrence clusters.

In its sample, this clone was seen a few times. Its antigen specificity is not known. Base qualities are not provided; no much larger clone lies one nucleotide away. The cohort comprised around 700 healthy bone marrow donors. All cohort members were sampled while nominally healthy, although unrecorded immune exposures were likely present. The donor tested CMV seropositive, placing the donor among the roughly 270 seropositive members of the cohort. A peripheral blood sample was provided by each donor, and peripheral blood mononuclear cells were used for TCR beta sequencing. The Qiagen DNeasy Blood Extraction Kit was used to extract genomic DNA from the blood cell samples. Receptors were amplified or captured by the immunoSEQ multiplex PCR assay. For the multiplex PCR, a mixture combining 60 forward primers for TCR Vbeta segments and 13 reverse primers for TCR Jbeta segments was used. The CDR3 region of rearranged TCR beta genes was amplified from genomic DNA with a multiplex PCR assay. On the Illumina HiSeq System, the amplified TCR beta libraries were sequenced as 87-base-pair reads. The authors' pipeline ran thus. A later analysis counted about 80 million unique TCR beta chains across the 666 repertoires, and 9.5 million to 11 million of these chains were shared by at least two donors. A nearest-neighbor algorithm error-corrected the raw reads and collapsed the reads into unique sequences, merging closely related sequences to remove PCR and sequencing errors. Alignment of CDR3 sequences to IMGT reference sequences was used to assign V, D and J gene segments. For a sequence to be retained, a match of at least six nucleotides was required to both a V gene segment and a J gene segment. A rearrangement counted as productive if the CDR3 had no stop codons and remained in frame with V and J, and every other rearrangement counted as non-productive. CDR3 was defined by IMGT convention, running from the second conserved V-encoded cysteine to the conserved J-encoded phenylalanine. In an earlier analysis of more than 550 of the donors, sequences lacking an unambiguous match to a single V gene segment were excluded. In an earlier analysis of approximately 590 of the donors, V segments were called functional above 56.7% productive rearrangements and were called segregating when the between-donor standard deviation exceeded 5%. A statistical classification framework was developed to diagnose cytomegalovirus status using the catalog of TCR beta chain sequences. In a later analysis, TCR nucleotide sequences were compared against IMGT/GENE-DB human TR gene sequences so that V and J genes could be assigned. In a later analysis, CDR3 sequences and most-parsimonious VDJ recombination scenarios were assigned using the TCRdist pipeline. A later analysis defined each TCR beta chain by its CDR3 amino acid sequence plus V-gene family, and excluded reads lacking a unique V-gene family. A later analysis removed 592 highly shared, low-generation-probability nucleotide sequences to deal with suspected cross-contamination and a sequencing artifact. In a later analysis, a clonal expansion index was calculated for each public chain from normalized within-repertoire ranks of inferred template counts. Generation probabilities in a later analysis came from a VDJ recombination model fitted to out-of-frame rearrangements, and those results were checked against IGoR. In a later analysis, TCR-TCR, TCR-HLA and TCR-CMV co-occurrence was scored with hypergeometric tests, and a repertoire-size bias correction was applied to TCR pairs. To estimate false discovery rates, a later analysis permuted the HLA or CMV assignments 20 times. A later analysis grouped co-occurring TCRs with DBSCAN, adding TCRdist sequence similarity when clustering within HLA-allele-positive subsets. Repertoires with fewer than 30,000 or more than 120,000 public chains were left out of co-occurrence clustering, as were roughly five repertoires with anomalous nucleotide sharing. What TCRdb holds here is the immuneACCESS table cut down to in-frame rearrangements. Part of the clones is not present; checked against another copy, under half of the missing clones reflect an unresolved V gene, and the others are unexplained. That table furnishes V, J and clone size, whereas the DNA furnished D and trimming. The sample table lists 150,000 to 200,000 clones, approximately 85% of them with a count of one. The ten largest clones take up about 10% of the sample.

The sample consisted of PBMCs. The TCR comes from a man between 18 and 35 years old in good health and CMV-seropositive.

The DNA sequence is TGTGCCAGCAGCTTAGATGAAGAGGAAGCTTTCTTT. This gives the protein CASSLDEEEAFF. Recombination linked TRBV7-9 to TRBJ1-1, with the D gene too uncertain to name. Its CDR3 holds 12 amino acids, cysteine through phenylalanine. The retained sequence is limited to the CDR3, 36 bases, with the frame set at the first base. CDR1 and CDR2 are drawn from the germline V gene (reference sequence): SEHNR, FQNEAQ. Cut back by 1 base and 8 bases, the V and J ends lie 8 bases apart. The full variable domain, completed from the reference TRBV7-9 and TRBJ1-1 proteins outside the CDR3, reads DTGVSQNPRHKITKRGQNVTFRCDPISEHNRLYWYRQTLGQGPEFLTYFQNEAQLEKSRLLSDRFSAERPKGSFSTLEIQRTEQGDSAMYLCASSLDEEEAFFGQGTRLTVV.